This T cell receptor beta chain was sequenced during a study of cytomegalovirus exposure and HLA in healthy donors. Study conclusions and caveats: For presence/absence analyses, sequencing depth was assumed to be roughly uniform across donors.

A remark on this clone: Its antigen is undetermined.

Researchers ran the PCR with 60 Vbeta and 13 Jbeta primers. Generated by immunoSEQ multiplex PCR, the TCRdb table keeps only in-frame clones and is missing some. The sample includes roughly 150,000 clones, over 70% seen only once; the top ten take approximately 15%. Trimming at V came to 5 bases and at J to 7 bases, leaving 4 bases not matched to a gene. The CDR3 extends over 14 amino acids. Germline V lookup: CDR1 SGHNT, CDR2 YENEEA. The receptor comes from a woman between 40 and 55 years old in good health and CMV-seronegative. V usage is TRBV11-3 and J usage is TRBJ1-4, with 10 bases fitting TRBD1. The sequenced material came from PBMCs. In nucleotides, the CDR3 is TGTGCCAGCAGCCGCGGACAGGGGGTTGAAAAACTGTTTTTT. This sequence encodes CASSRGQGVEKLFF.